This entry lists 19 T cell receptor beta chains sequenced from one sample in a study of metastatic and nonmetastatic thyroid tumors. Among the patients, none had received any treatment before thyroid surgery. MiXCR was used by TCRdb to re-call the PCR reads. The sample lists about 16,000 clones; roughly 24% were seen once. Sequencing was carried out using adjacent normal tissue. These receptor sequences come from a female donor with papillary thyroid cancer or a benign thyroid nodule (not recorded which). Some clones in this sample may be carry-over from other donors' samples.

J is TRBJ2-3 and V is TRBV11-2; the match to TRBD1 covers 8 bases. Trimming at V came to 5 bases and at J to 0 bases, leaving 7 bases not matched to a gene. The CDR3 runs to 16 residues. Germline V gene lookup returns CDR1 SGHAT and CDR2 FQNNGV. The CDR3: CASSTGQGPSTDTQYF. CDR3 bases: TGTGCCAGCAGCACCGGACAGGGCCCAAGCACAGATACGCAGTATTTT.

The chain combines TRBV29-1 with TRBJ1-1; 8 nucleotides align to TRBD1. V gave up 4 bases and J gave up 6 bases; unmatched junction bases: 13. CDR1 and CDR2 from the germline V gene are SQVTM and ANQGSEA. There are 15 residues in the CDR3. CDR3 nucleotide sequence: TGCAGCGTTGTTAGGGGCAGGGGGCAGTGGGCTGAAGCTTTCTTT. Translation: CSVVRGRGQWAEAFF.

A few counts support this clone. The J gene is TRBJ2-7, the V gene TRBV20-1; the D is unclear. CDR1 and CDR2 (germline): DFQATT, SNEGSKA (reference sequence). CDR3 length: 14 residues. Deletions cut 3 bases from V and 2 bases from J, with 14 bases between. DNA for the CDR3: TGCAGTGCTAGTAACCCCCTAGGGACCTACGAGCAGTACTTC. Translating gives CSASNPLGTYEQYF.

This clone has a handful of counts. This chain connects TRBV24-1 to TRBJ2-1; 13 bases agree with TRBD2. CDR1 and CDR2 from the germline V gene are KGHDR and SFDVKD. This CDR3 contains 15 residues. Germline trimming cut 3 bases from V and 6 bases from J; bases unmatched to any gene: 1. CDR3 DNA sequence: TGTGCCACCAGTGATGGACTAGCGGGGGTCAATGAGCAGTTCTTC. It translates to CATSDGLAGVNEQFF.

A few counts support this clone. This chain joins TRBV7-2 and TRBJ1-2; the D is unclear. Germline values: CDR1 SGHTA, CDR2 FQGNSA. The germline V and J ends were trimmed by 2 bases and 5 bases, with 6 bases remaining between them. The CDR3 loop spans 12 amino acids. This CDR3 reads CASSLIGYGYTF. CDR3 in DNA: TGTGCCAGCAGCTTAATAGGATATGGCTACACCTTC.

V usage is TRBV28 and J usage is TRBJ2-7, with 8 positions matching TRBD2. The CDR3 runs 16 residues. The junction had 15 bases not matched to a gene; V was cut back by 7 bases and J by 4 bases. From germline, CDR1 is MDHEN and CDR2 SYDVKM. CDR3 nucleotide sequence: TGTGCCAGCACTTCTATTGGGGGGACTAGTAGGTACGAGCAGTACTTC. Protein sequence: CASTSIGGTSRYEQYF.

Comment on this clone: At one end the junction does not follow the germline gene, possibly because of a read error. The V gene is TRBV18, the J gene TRBJ2-7, with D tentatively TRBD2 (6 bases). The CDR3 covers 16 residues. CDR1 is KGHSH and CDR2 is LQKENI in the germline V gene. CDR3 bases: TGTGCCAGGTCACAACTAGCTGGACCGGGTAACTACGAGGAGTACTTC. Amino acids: CARSQLAGPGNYEEYF. Based on the CDR3 plus reference TRBV18 and TRBJ2-7, the full variable domain is NAGVMQNPRHLVRRRGQEARLRCSPMKGHSHVYWYRQLPEEGLKFMVYLQKENIIDESGMPKERFSAEFPKEGPSILRIQQVVRGDSAAYFCARSQLAGPGNYEEYFGPGTRLTVT.

The chain employs TRBV20-1 and TRBJ2-7; TRBD2 might be the D (5 bases). Germline values: CDR1 DFQATT, CDR2 SNEGSKA (reference sequence). The CDR3 extends over 13 amino acids. Trimming shortened V by 6 bases and J by 2 bases, and 14 bases separated the two germline ends. CDR3 amino acids: CSARRTGTYEQYF. DNA of the CDR3: TGCAGTGCCCGTCGGACTGGCACCTACGAGCAGTACTTC.

The rearrangement uses TRBV6-1 and TRBJ1-2; D is uncertain. The V gene lost 8 bases and the J gene lost 1 base, with 11 bases spanning the gap. The CDR3 sequence is 13 residues long. CDR1 MNHNS and CDR2 SASEGT come from the germline V gene. Written as DNA, the CDR3 is TGTGCCAGCCAGAGAGGGTTTAACTATGGCTACACCTTC. Translation: CASQRGFNYGYTF.

By sample share, this clone is medium-sized (0.01 to 0.1%). The chain has TRBV6-2 or TRBV6-3 and TRBJ2-7; 8 bases align to TRBD2. The CDR3 runs 18 residues. V lost 7 bases to trimming and J lost 2 bases; unmatched junction nucleotides: 19. From germline, CDR1 is MNHEY and CDR2 SVGEGT. CDR3 in amino acids: CASTPGGARGLTAYEQYF. The CDR3, as DNA: TGTGCCAGCACCCCGGGGGGGGCGCGGGGGCTTACCGCCTACGAGCAGTACTTC.

The chain has TRBV19 and TRBJ2-1; 8 nucleotides align to TRBD2. The germline gives CDR1 LNHDA, CDR2 SQIVND (reference sequence). The CDR3 length is 13 residues. The V gene end was trimmed by 5 bases and the J gene end by 6 bases; junction bases not matched to a gene: 3. The CDR3, as DNA: TGTGCCAGTAGTGTAGCGGGATTCAATGAGCAGTTCTTC. It specifies CASSVAGFNEQFF.

This clone was seen more than once but under ten times. The rearrangement uses TRBV28 and TRBJ2-3; D call uncertain. The V gene's germline CDR1 is MDHEN and CDR2 SYDVKM. The CDR3 has 11 residues. Trimming stripped 3 bases from V and 3 bases from J, with 1 base between. The CDR3 spells CASSLTDTQYF. CDR3 nucleotide sequence: TGTGCCAGCAGTTTGACAGATACGCAGTATTTT.

This clone was seen a few times. The chain links TRBV30 to TRBJ1-2; D possibly corresponds to TRBD1 (5 bases). Germline V gene sequence: CDR1 GTSNPN, CDR2 SVGIG (reference sequence). Deletions cut 2 bases from V and 4 bases from J, with 14 bases between. This CDR3 is built from 14 residues. As DNA, the CDR3 is TGTGCCTGGAGTCAGGGAATAGGGAGCTATGGCTACACCTTC. This sequence encodes CAWSQGIGSYGYTF.

This clone was picked up a small number of times. The chain couples TRBV5-1 to TRBJ2-7; 10 bases are a match to TRBD1. Germline-derived CDR1 and CDR2 are SGHRS and YFSETQ. This CDR3 contains 14 residues. J lost 5 bases, V lost 7 bases, and 9 bases had no gene match. The CDR3 loop is CASHRDRGIDEQYF. The CDR3 DNA follows: TGCGCCAGCCACCGGGACAGGGGAATCGACGAGCAGTACTTC.

The V call is TRBV7-8, the J call TRBJ2-7; possible D gene TRBD1, 5 bases. CDR3 length: 13 amino acids. Germline CDR1 SGHVS, CDR2 FQNEAQ. Trimming removed 5 bases at V and 2 bases at J, with 10 bases between. CDR3 in amino acids: CASSLDSPYEQYF. CDR3 nucleotide sequence: TGTGCCAGCAGCCTTGACAGTCCCTACGAGCAGTACTTC. Looking up the rest from reference TRBV7-8 and TRBJ2-7 gives the full variable domain: GAGVSQSPRYKVAKRGQDVALRCDPISGHVSLFWYQQALGQGPEFLTYFQNEAQLDKSGLPSDRFFAERPEGSVSTLKIQRTQQEDSAVYLCASSLDSPYEQYFGPGTRLTVT.

This clone was found a few times. The V gene is TRBV2, the J gene TRBJ2-2; tentative D call: TRBD2 (5 bases). CDR1 is SNHLY and CDR2 is FYNNEI in the germline V gene. This CDR3 is 13 amino acids long. V lost 5 bases and J lost 4, with 8 bases in between. The CDR3 loop is CASSYSGTGELFF. In DNA form, the CDR3 reads TGTGCCAGCAGTTACAGCGGCACCGGGGAGCTGTTTTTT. Drawing the rest from reference TRBV2 and TRBJ2-2, the complete variable domain is EPEVTQTPSHQVTQMGQEVILRCVPISNHLYFYWYRQILGQKVEFLVSFYNNEISEKSEIFDDQFSVERPDGSNFTLKIRSTKLEDSAMYFCASSYSGTGELFFGEGSRLTVL.

This chain connects TRBV24-1 to TRBJ2-4; D unresolved. Trimming pared 4 bases from V and 6 bases from J, leaving 12 bases between. CDR3 size: 14 residues. The germline CDR1 and CDR2 sequences are KGHDR and SFDVKD. The CDR3 DNA reads TGTGCCACCAGTGACCCCAACGGAGCAAACATTCAGTACTTC. This sequence encodes CATSDPNGANIQYF.

This clone was counted only a few times. One end of the junction varies from germline; a read error may be responsible. The V call is TRBV6-5, the J call TRBJ2-7; 11 bases are a match to TRBD2. The V gene's germline CDR1 is MNHEY and CDR2 SVGAGI. The length of the CDR3 is 15 residues. CDR3 in DNA: TGTGCCAGCAGTTGGTTAGCGGGAGGGGGCTACGATCAGTACTTT. This sequence encodes CASSWLAGGGYDQYF.

V gene TRBV6-2 or TRBV6-3 combines with J gene TRBJ1-1, with 7 bases identical to TRBD1. There are 13 residues in the CDR3. The V segment lost 7 bases and the J segment 4 bases; nucleotides outside the gene matches: 6. Germline V gives CDR1 MNHEY, CDR2 SVGEGT. The CDR3 reads CASKNRGSTEAFF. DNA of the CDR3: TGTGCCAGCAAGAACAGGGGAAGCACTGAAGCTTTCTTT.